This record concerns one TCR beta chain sequence. Its antigen remains undetermined. No base-level quality is on record; no much larger clone is a single base apart. The collaborating institutions used their own protocols to collect whole blood in K2EDTA tubes. For TCRbeta analysis, collaborators shipped samples in one of three forms: frozen whole blood, isolated PBMCs, or DNA extracted from either of those sample types. This specimen comes from a study of blood T cell repertoires in COVID-19 (dated by TCRdb to 2020 to 2022). For the study in its entirety: Collaborator samples came from the United States, Italy and Spain and covered acute and convalescent phases of COVID-19. The material from the prospective study consisted of cDNA or gDNA derived from T cells, B-cell-depleted T cells, or PBMCs. The dataset comprised deeply sampled blood TCRbeta repertoires from subjects exposed to, actively infected with, or recovered from COVID-19. The repertoires were released in a freely available public database meant as a resource for research on the immune response to SARS-CoV-2. Samples came from the ongoing ImmuneRACE study (first 160 participants) plus 1,254 subjects from 6 global collaborators. The sample metadata nearly always contained a de-identified subject ID, COVID-19 status, age in years and sex. Where available, HLA class I and class II types were obtained from metadata supplied by the sample provider rather than from assay-based typing.

The research as a whole found: Clinical and demographic metadata were provided uncurated, with the amount varying by source and participant.

TCRbeta CDR3 regions were amplified from genomic DNA using the immunoSEQ Assay, a bias-controlled multiplex PCR. The authors' pipeline ran thus. Nucleated cell counts per sample were estimated from amplification of reference gene primers within the assay. To quantify the absolute abundance of each unique TCRbeta CDR3 rearrangement, sequence reads were collapsed and filtered. For each sample, productive Simpson clonality was calculated as the square root of Simpson's diversity index over productive rearrangements. Here the immuneACCESS table is served through TCRdb, limited to in-frame sequences with V and J called. Missing clones are a known gap in these copies; in checked studies unresolved V genes cover under half, and the rest lacks a known reason. That table gives V, J and clone size, and the DNA gave D and trimming. The sample yields about 95,000 clones; under 85% were counted once. Jointly, the top ten make up 24% of the sample.

For CDR1 and CDR2, the germline V gene lists SNHLY and FYNNEI. Trimming removed 3 bases from V and 4 bases from J, leaving 18 bases between the germline ends. The CDR3 numbers 16 residues from cysteine through phenylalanine. The only DNA kept is the CDR3, 48 bases in frame from the first base. The chain uses TRBV2 and TRBJ1-2, with the D gene uncertain. The sequenced material came from peripheral blood. This receptor was obtained from a human donor in a cohort sampled during active COVID-19. The CDR3 region: CASSEARHQPPYGYTF. The nucleotides are TGTGCCAGCAGTGAGGCGAGACATCAACCCCCCTATGGCTACACCTTC. Supplemented by the reference TRBV2 and TRBJ1-2 proteins around the CDR3, the complete variable domain is EPEVTQTPSHQVTQMGQEVILRCVPISNHLYFYWYRQILGQKVEFLVSFYNNEISEKSEIFDDQFSVERPDGSNFTLKIRSTKLEDSAMYFCASSEARHQPPYGYTFGSGTRLTVV.